This T cell receptor beta chain appears in the sequencing data of a study of human T cells and chemical hapten exposure. General observations from the study: Following DPC sensitization, TCRs present above 1 in 1000 frequency showed no change.

In the authors' workflow: A typical sample had around 96,000 TCRs, with roughly 23,224 to 690,600 overall. One entry per CDR3 protein results from TCRdb running MiXCR on the RACE reads. It is TCRdb's table, rather than the study itself, that gives the V and J calls and clone size. The profile shows some 350,000 distinct CDR3 sequences, around 7% of them singletons. This clonotype was counted only a few times. The antigen is not known. Documented time point: patch test 1, 2 weeks after DPC sensitization. As for treatment: therapeutic diphenylcyclopropenone sensitization with weekly scalp DPC. Sequencing used whole blood, obtained in connection with sensitization to the hapten diphenylcyclopropenone (DPC). This clonotype originated in a young woman with alopecia areata. Some clones in this sample may be carry-over from other donors' samples.

This CDR3 is CASSPTGSSTGELFF. DNA of the CDR3: TGTGCCAGCAGTCCAACAGGGTCGAGCACCGGGGAGCTGTTTTTT. This chain uses TRBV27 with TRBJ2-2; D is perhaps TRBD1 (6 bases). Trimming took 5 bases from V and 4 from J, leaving 14 bases between them. In germline, CDR1 is MNHEY, CDR2 SMNVEV (reference sequence). The CDR3 loop spans 15 amino acids.